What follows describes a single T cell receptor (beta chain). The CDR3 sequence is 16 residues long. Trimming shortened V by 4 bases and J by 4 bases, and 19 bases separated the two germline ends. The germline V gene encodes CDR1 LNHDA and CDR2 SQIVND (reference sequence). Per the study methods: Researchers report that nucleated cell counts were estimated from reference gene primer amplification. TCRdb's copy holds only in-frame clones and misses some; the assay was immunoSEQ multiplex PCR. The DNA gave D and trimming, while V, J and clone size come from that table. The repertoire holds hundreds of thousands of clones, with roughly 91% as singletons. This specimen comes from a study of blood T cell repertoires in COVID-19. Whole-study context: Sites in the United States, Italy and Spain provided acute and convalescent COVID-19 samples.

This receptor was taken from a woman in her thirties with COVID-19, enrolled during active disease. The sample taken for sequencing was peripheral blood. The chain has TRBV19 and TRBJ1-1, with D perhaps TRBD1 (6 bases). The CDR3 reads CASSTYRAAGTTEAFF. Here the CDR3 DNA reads TGTGCCAGTAGTACATACAGGGCCGCTGGGACCACTGAAGCTTTCTTT.